A single sample gave rise to the 23 T cell receptor beta chains below, sequenced in a study of blood T cell repertoires in COVID-19. Libraries were prepared by immunoSEQ multiplex PCR; TCRdb keeps only in-frame clonotypes and omits some of them. There are 200,000 to 300,000 clones in the sample; about 91% occur only once, and about 2.5% lies in the top ten. Sequenced material: peripheral blood. The origin of the receptors is a person under 30 with COVID-19, enrolled during active disease.

The chain couples TRBV15 to TRBJ2-1; TRBD2 aligns across 11 bases. Trimming took 7 bases from V and 6 from J; bases not matched to a gene: 5. In germline, CDR1 is LNHNV, CDR2 YYDKDF (reference sequence). This CDR3 is 14 amino acids long. CDR3 sequence reads: CATNRLAGLNEQFF. CDR3 sequence (DNA): TGTGCCACCAATAGACTAGCGGGACTCAATGAGCAGTTCTTC.

This chain connects TRBV2 to TRBJ2-7, with D possibly being TRBD2 (6 bases). From germline, CDR1 is SNHLY and CDR2 FYNNEI. CDR3 length: 14 residues. V lost 5 bases and J 8 bases, leaving 19 bases between the germline ends. This CDR3 is CASSQAGPTSKQYF. The CDR3 DNA reads TGTGCCAGCAGTCAGGCGGGACCGACCTCTAAGCAGTACTTC. Together with reference TRBV2 and TRBJ2-7, the CDR3 gives the full variable domain: EPEVTQTPSHQVTQMGQEVILRCVPISNHLYFYWYRQILGQKVEFLVSFYNNEISEKSEIFDDQFSVERPDGSNFTLKIRSTKLEDSAMYFCASSQAGPTSKQYFGPGTRLTVT.

V and J are TRBV4-1 and TRBJ2-7, with TRBD2 matching over 7 bases. The CDR3 runs to 15 residues. Germline CDR1 MGHRA, CDR2 YSYEKL. Written as DNA, the CDR3 is TGCGCGACCTCCGACCTCCGCGCGGGAGCTCGGGAGCAGTACTTC. It specifies CATSDLRAGAREQYF.

Only one count was recorded for this clone. This chain joins TRBV9 and TRBJ2-1, with 11 bases matching TRBD2. The CDR3 extends over 16 amino acids. Germline-derived CDR1 and CDR2 are SGDLS and YYNGEE. V was clipped by 2 bases and J by 1 base; unmatched bases: 2. Written as DNA, the CDR3 is TGTGCCAGCAGCGTTAGACTAGCGGGGTCCTACAATGAGCAGTTCTTC. Translated, it gives CASSVRLAGSYNEQFF.

The chain links TRBV5-1 to TRBJ2-3; unclear D gene. The CDR3 is 11 residues long. CDR1 and CDR2 (germline): SGHRS, YFSETQ. V was pared by 5 bases and J by 3 bases, with 4 bases between. This chain's CDR3 is CASRLTDTQYF. CDR3 bases: TGCGCCAGCAGGCTAACAGATACGCAGTATTTT.

This chain joins TRBV2 and TRBJ2-6; the D is unclear. V shed 6 bases and J shed 4 bases, with 13 bases lying between them. The CDR3 is made up of 15 amino acids. Germline CDR1 SNHLY, CDR2 FYNNEI. CDR3 amino acids: CASRPQASGANVLTF. DNA of the CDR3: TGTGCCAGCAGACCTCAGGCTTCCGGGGCCAACGTCCTGACTTTC. The entire variable domain, with the rest obtained from reference TRBV2 and TRBJ2-6, is as follows: EPEVTQTPSHQVTQMGQEVILRCVPISNHLYFYWYRQILGQKVEFLVSFYNNEISEKSEIFDDQFSVERPDGSNFTLKIRSTKLEDSAMYFCASRPQASGANVLTFGAGSRLTVL.

This rearrangement joins TRBV5-5 to TRBJ2-1; D is uncertain. With 0 bases removed from V and 0 bases from J, the gap between germline ends came to 7 bases. Germline CDR1 SGHKS, CDR2 YYEKEE (reference sequence). This CDR3 comprises 15 residues. The CDR3 loop is CASSLGLSSYNEQFF. CDR3 nucleotide sequence: TGTGCCAGCAGCTTGGGACTTAGCTCCTACAATGAGCAGTTCTTC.

This clone was picked up one time. The chain joins TRBV18 to TRBJ2-7, with 8 bases that match TRBD2. Germline CDR1 reads KGHSH; CDR2 reads LQKENI. V dropped 6 bases and J dropped 3; count of bases not matched to a gene: 7. The CDR3 is made up of 14 amino acids. The CDR3 is CASSSPSGGYEQYF. The CDR3 DNA reads TGTGCCAGCTCCTCCCCCAGCGGGGGCTACGAGCAGTACTTC.

The chain carries TRBV11-2 and TRBJ2-1; D possibly corresponds to TRBD2 (5 bases). Germline V gene data show CDR1 as SGHAT and CDR2 as FQNNGV. Trimming stripped 3 bases from V and 2 bases from J, with 11 bases between. The CDR3 has 15 residues. CDR3 sequence reads: CASSFVAKAYNEQFF. CDR3 nucleotides: TGTGCCAGCAGCTTTGTAGCGAAAGCCTACAATGAGCAGTTCTTC.

This chain uses TRBV6-2 or TRBV6-3 with TRBJ2-7; 7 nucleotides match TRBD1. CDR3 length: 15 amino acids. Unmatched junction bases numbered 7, after V lost 5 bases and J lost 0 bases. CDR1 is MNHEY and CDR2 is SVGEGT in the germline V gene. Here the CDR3 DNA reads TGTGCCAGCAGTGGATCCGGGACAGACTCCTACGAGCAGTACTTC. It specifies CASSGSGTDSYEQYF.

The chain's CDR3 is CASSSHTNIQYF. The CDR3 nucleotides are TGTGCCAGCAGTTCGCACACCAACATTCAGTACTTC. This chain links TRBV27 with TRBJ2-4; D not resolved. This CDR3 has 12 residues. Germline lookup yields CDR1 MNHEY and CDR2 SMNVEV (reference sequence). Trimming shortened V by 4 bases and J by 7 bases, and 8 bases separated the two germline ends.

V and J are TRBV11-2 and TRBJ1-2, with 7 positions matching TRBD1. V trimming: 2 bases; J trimming: 8 bases; junction bases outside the gene matches: 14. Germline loops: CDR1 SGHAT, CDR2 FQNNGV. The CDR3 has 16 residues. CDR3 sequence reads: CASSLWGGQAQGGYTF. The CDR3 region has the DNA TGTGCCAGCAGCTTATGGGGAGGACAGGCCCAAGGAGGCTACACCTTC.

The chain uses TRBV5-1 and TRBJ2-3; 7 positions match TRBD1. The V gene's germline CDR1 is SGHRS and CDR2 YFSETQ. This CDR3 has 14 amino acids. Trimming removed 5 bases from V and 3 bases from J; junction bases left unmatched: 6. The CDR3 DNA reads TGCGCCAGCAGACCGGGACAGAGAACAGATACGCAGTATTTT. Its protein is CASRPGQRTDTQYF.

This clone appeared a single time. Germline and junction disagree at one end, which may indicate a read error. The J gene is TRBJ1-1, the V gene TRBV6-4; tentative D call: TRBD1 (6 bases). This CDR3 contains 13 residues. CDR1 MRHNA and CDR2 SNTAGT come from the germline V gene. The CDR3 region has the DNA TGTGCCAGCAGGGACTCAGGGGACACTGAAGCTTTCTTT. Translated: CASRDSGDTEAFF.

This clone was picked up one time. The chain has TRBV29-1 and TRBJ1-2; possible D gene TRBD1, 6 bases. The CDR3 consists of 11 residues. V was shortened by 6 bases and J by 8 bases, with 13 bases between the two germline ends. The germline CDR1 and CDR2 sequences are SQVTM and ANQGSEA. CDR3 residues: CSVPTGLGYTF. The CDR3 DNA follows: TGCAGCGTGCCCACAGGGCTCGGCTACACCTTC.

The V gene is TRBV14, the J gene TRBJ2-3, with D perhaps TRBD2 (6 bases). The V end was cut by 4 bases, the J end by 6 bases, with 14 bases between. The CDR3 consists of 14 residues. CDR1 is SGHDN, CDR2 FVKESK, per germline. Written as DNA, the CDR3 is TGTGCCAGCAGCCCCTTGTCGGGAGCGGATACGCAGTATTTT. It codes for CASSPLSGADTQYF.

The CDR3 DNA reads as TGTGCCAGCAGACCGATGACAGTCGGGACTGAAGCTTTCTTT. Its translation is CASRPMTVGTEAFF. The rearrangement joins TRBV27 to TRBJ1-1; D is perhaps TRBD1 (5 bases). The CDR3 sequence is 14 residues long. In germline, CDR1 is MNHEY, CDR2 SMNVEV (reference sequence). V was clipped by 6 bases and J by 5 bases, with 16 bases between them.

In its sample, this clone was seen once. The chain links TRBV7-2 to TRBJ1-3, with D unresolved. CDR1 is SGHTA and CDR2 is FQGNSA in the germline V gene. CDR3 length: 15 amino acids. V gave up 0 bases and J gave up 0 bases, with 6 bases separating them. CDR3 in amino acids: CASSLAATSGNTIYF. The CDR3 DNA sequence: TGTGCCAGCAGCTTAGCAGCGACCTCTGGAAACACCATATATTTT.

The genes are TRBV6-6 and TRBJ2-7, with no clear D. This CDR3 spans 14 amino acids. Trimming removed 0 bases at V and 0 bases at J, with 6 bases between. CDR1 and CDR2 from the germline V gene are MNHNY and SVGAGI (reference sequence). CDR3 DNA sequence: TGTGCCAGCAGTTACTCCGCAGGCTCCTACGAGCAGTACTTC. Translating it yields CASSYSAGSYEQYF.

This chain connects TRBV27 to TRBJ1-6, with TRBD1 matching 8 bases. Germline trimming cut 6 bases from V and 7 bases from J; bases unmatched to any gene: 8. Per germline, CDR1 MNHEY and CDR2 SMNVEV (reference sequence). The CDR3 has 15 amino acids. The CDR3 protein is CASRAQGAVNSPLHF. In DNA, the CDR3 is TGTGCCAGCAGAGCGCAGGGGGCCGTCAATTCACCCCTCCACTTT.

V gene TRBV27 combines with J gene TRBJ1-2, with 8 bases aligning to TRBD1. The junction had 8 bases not matched to a gene; V was cut back by 3 bases and J by 2 bases. CDR3 size: 16 residues. Per the germline V gene, CDR1 is MNHEY and CDR2 is SMNVEV (reference sequence). CDR3 in DNA: TGTGCCAGCAGTTTCTTTCGCCGGGACAGGAACTATGGCTACACCTTC. Translating it yields CASSFFRRDRNYGYTF.

This chain joins TRBV27 and TRBJ1-5; maybe TRBD1 (5 bases). Trimming shortened V by 6 bases and J by 2 bases, and 11 bases separated the two germline ends. The CDR3 sequence is 14 residues long. Germline V CDR1 and CDR2: MNHEY, SMNVEV (reference sequence). The chain's CDR3 is CASRVRAGNQPQHF. Written as DNA, the CDR3 is TGTGCCAGCAGGGTCAGGGCGGGCAATCAGCCCCAGCATTTT.

The chain employs TRBV28 and TRBJ2-1; TRBD1 might be the D (5 bases). V was cut by 10 bases and J by 3 bases, with 13 bases left in between. The CDR3 has 13 residues. Per the germline V gene, CDR1 is MDHEN and CDR2 is SYDVKM. The CDR3 DNA reads as TGTGCCACCCGCCGAGACAGCTACAATGAGCAGTTCTTC. Translated: CATRRDSYNEQFF. The full variable domain, its missing parts supplied by reference TRBV28 and TRBJ2-1, is DVKVTQSSRYLVKRTGEKVFLECVQDMDHENMFWYRQDPGLGLRLIYFSYDVKMKEKGDIPEGYSVSREKKERFSLILESASTNQTSMYLCATRRDSYNEQFFGPGTRLTVL.